The 2 T cell receptor beta chains reported below all come from one sample, sequenced in a study of human T cells and chemical hapten exposure. TCRdb reanalysed the RACE reads using MiXCR and keeps one entry per CDR3 protein. Of tens of thousands of distinct CDR3 sequences listed, 11% are singletons. Documented time point: pre-sensitization, week 0. Noted treatment: therapeutic diphenylcyclopropenone sensitization with weekly scalp DPC. The sample in question was whole blood, obtained in connection with sensitization to the hapten diphenylcyclopropenone (DPC). The receptors shown here come from a middle-aged woman with alopecia areata. Some clones in this sample may be carry-over from other donors' samples.

This clonotype was counted at least ten times. The rearrangement links TRBV5-4 to TRBJ2-5; D may be TRBD2 (6 bases). Germline V gives CDR1 SGHNT, CDR2 YYREEE (reference sequence). CDR3 size: 14 residues. V was shortened by 3 bases and J by 7 bases, with 16 bases between the two germline ends. The CDR3 DNA reads as TGTGCCAGCAGCTGGGACGTCGGGGGTAGGACCCAGTACTTC. Translating it yields CASSWDVGGRTQYF.

This clonotype has a count of ten or more. This rearrangement joins TRBV20-1 to TRBJ1-4; 7 bases map to TRBD1. Germline V lookup: CDR1 DFQATT, CDR2 SNEGSKA (reference sequence). V was clipped by 2 bases and J by 0 bases; unmatched bases: 15. There are 19 residues in the CDR3. Written as DNA, the CDR3 is TGCAGTGCTAGATTCCTCACAGGGGACCTAATCCCAACTAATGAAAAACTGTTTTTT. It codes for CSARFLTGDLIPTNEKLFF.